A few counts support the clone carrying this TCR beta chain. Its antigen is not identified. There were likely unrecorded immune exposures, though donors were nominally healthy when sampled. The data stem from a study of cytomegalovirus exposure and HLA in healthy donors. General study findings and limits: Researchers reported in a later analysis that a missense DCLRE1C variant was tied to TCR beta V- and J-gene trimming. Another analysis was done later, and it associated more than 15,000 TCR beta sequences with HLA alleles at 0.05 false discovery rate.

PCR employed 60 Vbeta and 13 Jbeta primers. TCRdb's table, derived via immunoSEQ multiplex PCR, lists solely in-frame clones and lacks some. The sample records about 130,000 clones, over 60% being singletons. Trimming left V 4 bases short and J 0 bases short, with 10 bases between. The CDR3 totals 15 residues. CDR1 is SGHTA and CDR2 is FQGTGA in the germline V gene. The sample consisted of PBMCs. The rearrangement links TRBV7-3 to TRBJ1-3; D might be TRBD1 (6 bases). This sequence originates from a female donor in good health and CMV-seropositive. CDR3 in amino acids: CASSSTGYSGNTIYF. In DNA, the CDR3 is TGTGCCAGCAGCTCGACAGGATACTCTGGAAACACCATATATTTT.